Below, 26 T cell receptor beta chains from the same sample are listed, as sequenced in a study of vaccination and CD4 T cells after COVID-19. The Oncomine TCR Beta short-read assay was what sequenced the DNA obtained from cultured CD4+ T cells. TCRdb re-called the PCR reads with MiXCR, one entry per CDR3 protein. The table lists about 13,000 distinct CDR3 sequences, around 43% of them singletons. Treatment defined: roughly 10-day PBMC culture with coronavirus spike peptide pools or control peptides (ViraFEST assay). Antigens for these TCRs are unknown. Source material: CD4+ T cells from blood, cultured in vitro. All receptors come from a human donor who had recovered from COVID-19.

V and J are TRBV2 and TRBJ2-2; possibly TRBD2 for D (5 bases). V was pared by 4 bases and J by 1 base, with 7 bases between. In germline, CDR1 is SNHLY, CDR2 FYNNEI. The CDR3 is 14 residues long. The CDR3 protein is CASSVRGNTGELFF. The DNA of the CDR3 is TGTGCCAGCAGTGTTCGGGGGAACACCGGGGAGCTGTTTTTT. The entire variable domain, with the rest obtained from reference TRBV2 and TRBJ2-2, is as follows: EPEVTQTPSHQVTQMGQEVILRCVPISNHLYFYWYRQILGQKVEFLVSFYNNEISEKSEIFDDQFSVERPDGSNFTLKIRSTKLEDSAMYFCASSVRGNTGELFFGEGSRLTVL.

The chain recombines TRBV7-3 with TRBJ2-4; D is possibly TRBD1 (5 bases). The CDR3 extends over 13 amino acids. The ends were cut back, 4 bases at V and 9 bases at J, with 13 bases in the middle. Germline V gives CDR1 SGHTA, CDR2 FQGTGA. CDR3 amino acids: CASSSSGFGIQYF. The CDR3 DNA is TGTGCCAGCAGCTCCTCAGGGTTCGGCATTCAGTACTTC.

This chain connects TRBV7-4 to TRBJ2-7; D is possibly TRBD2 (5 bases). The ends were cut back, 5 bases at V and 2 bases at J, with 10 bases in the middle. Germline loops: CDR1 SGHVT, CDR2 SQSDAQ. This CDR3 spans 13 amino acids. CDR3 bases: TGTGCCAGCAGCGAGGGTCCCACCTACGAGCAGTACTTC. Translation gives CASSEGPTYEQYF.

CDR3 in DNA: TGTGCCAGCAGTCGCAGGGAGTTCACTGAAGCTTTCTTT. This codes for CASSRREFTEAFF. The chain employs TRBV27 and TRBJ1-1; tentatively, D is TRBD1 (5 bases). V lost 5 bases and J lost 4, with 11 bases in between. Germline V gene data show CDR1 as MNHEY and CDR2 as SMNVEV (reference sequence). This CDR3 is built from 13 residues.

There are a few counts of this clonotype. This chain joins TRBV2 and TRBJ1-1; D uncertain. The V and J ends lost 10 bases and 0 bases respectively, with 12 bases between them. Per the germline V gene, CDR1 is SNHLY and CDR2 is FYNNEI. The CDR3 is 13 amino acids. CDR3 protein: CATTGVMNTEAFF. CDR3 nucleotides: TGTGCCACCACCGGGGTTATGAACACTGAAGCTTTCTTT.

This chain joins TRBV20-1 and TRBJ1-2, with no clear D. This CDR3 spans 12 amino acids. V was cut by 0 bases and J by 3 bases, with 5 bases left in between. Germline V gives CDR1 DFQATT, CDR2 SNEGSKA (reference sequence). CDR3 residues: CSARDLDYGYTF. The CDR3 DNA sequence: TGCAGTGCTAGAGACTTGGACTATGGCTACACCTTC.

This clonotype was seen a few times. The chain couples TRBV7-2 to TRBJ2-7; 8 bases align to TRBD2. Trimming cost V 1 base and J 3 bases; bases outside gene matches: 5. The germline gives CDR1 SGHTA, CDR2 FQGNSA. The CDR3 runs to 15 residues. The CDR3 coding sequence is TGTGCCAGCAGCTTAGTTCTAGCGGGCGACTACGAGCAGTACTTC. It specifies CASSLVLAGDYEQYF.

The rearrangement joins TRBV6-5 to TRBJ1-6; 9 bases agree with TRBD1. Per the germline V gene, CDR1 is MNHEY and CDR2 is SVGAGI. V lost 4 bases and J lost 16; bases outside the gene matches: 11. CDR3 length equals 14 residues. CDR3 coding DNA: TGTGCCAGCAGTTCCGGGACAGGGATTGCAGGTCTCCACTTT. Translating it yields CASSSGTGIAGLHF.

The chain has TRBV7-2 and TRBJ2-3; D is undetermined. The V end lost 5 bases, the J end lost 2 bases, and 11 bases lay between the germline ends. This CDR3 contains 14 residues. CDR1 and CDR2 from the germline V gene are SGHTA and FQGNSA. The CDR3 sequence: CASSTSQPTDTQYF. CDR3 sequence (DNA): TGTGCCAGCAGCACATCTCAACCCACAGATACGCAGTATTTT.

This clonotype was observed a few times. This chain joins TRBV2 and TRBJ1-2; D is possibly TRBD1 (6 bases). The germline gives CDR1 SNHLY, CDR2 FYNNEI. CDR3 size: 15 residues. The V and J ends lost 4 bases and 4 bases respectively, with 16 bases between them. CDR3 sequence: CASSVDQGRIYGYTF. DNA for the CDR3: TGTGCCAGCAGTGTCGATCAGGGGAGGATCTATGGCTACACCTTC.

The J gene is TRBJ2-1, the V gene TRBV24-1; TRBD1 aligns across 8 bases. This CDR3 is built from 15 residues. Trimming at V came to 7 bases and at J to 10 bases, leaving 14 bases not matched to a gene. Germline V gene lookup returns CDR1 KGHDR and CDR2 SFDVKD. CDR3 loop: CATSRGQGGGWEQFF. The CDR3 bases are TGTGCCACCAGCCGCGGACAGGGAGGTGGTTGGGAGCAGTTCTTC.

The chain is built from TRBV2 and TRBJ1-1; TRBD1 matches 11 bases. Per germline, CDR1 SNHLY and CDR2 FYNNEI. This CDR3 spans 14 amino acids. Trimming took 6 bases from V and 7 from J; bases not matched to a gene: 7. CDR3 residues: CASRGDRGSYEAFF. The CDR3 bases are TGTGCCAGCAGAGGGGACAGGGGGTCGTATGAAGCTTTCTTT.

This clonotype was counted once. The chain employs TRBV30 and TRBJ1-1; D unresolved. The CDR3 loop spans 13 amino acids. Germline V gives CDR1 GTSNPN, CDR2 SVGIG (reference sequence). Trimming shortened V by 1 base and J by 5 bases, and 11 bases separated the two germline ends. This chain's CDR3 is CAWSASGETEAFF. The DNA for the CDR3 is TGTGCCTGGAGTGCCTCCGGGGAGACTGAAGCTTTCTTT.

This clonotype was seen only a few times. The chain combines TRBV15 with TRBJ1-1; D possibly corresponds to TRBD1 (6 bases). CDR1 and CDR2 (germline): LNHNV, YYDKDF (reference sequence). The CDR3 covers 13 residues. V shed 7 bases and J shed 2 bases, with 11 bases lying between them. CDR3 protein: CATMQGTNTEAFF. The CDR3, as DNA: TGTGCCACCATGCAGGGGACCAACACTGAAGCTTTCTTT. Variable domain in full (rest from reference TRBV15 and TRBJ1-1): DAMVIQNPRYQVTQFGKPVTLSCSQTLNHNVMYWYQQKSSQAPKLLFHYYDKDFNNEADTPDNFQSRRPNTSFCFLDIRSPGLGDTAMYLCATMQGTNTEAFFGQGTRLTVV.

This chain connects TRBV27 to TRBJ2-5, with unresolved D. Trimming took 3 bases from V and 2 from J, leaving 7 bases between them. CDR1 and CDR2 (germline): MNHEY, SMNVEV (reference sequence). This CDR3 is built from 13 residues. CDR3 coding DNA: TGTGCCAGCAGTTTTTGGGGTCAAGAGACCCAGTACTTC. Residues: CASSFWGQETQYF.

The table lists this clonotype with a few counts. This chain connects TRBV30 to TRBJ1-1; the D gene is possibly TRBD1 (5 bases). Per germline, CDR1 GTSNPN and CDR2 SVGIG (reference sequence). This CDR3 contains 15 residues. V was pared by 0 bases and J by 4 bases, with 15 bases between. The CDR3 nucleotides read TGTGCCTGGAGTGTGAGCTGGCAGGGAGCCACTGAAGCTTTCTTT. Translating it yields CAWSVSWQGATEAFF. The entire variable domain, with the rest obtained from reference TRBV30 and TRBJ1-1, is as follows: SQTIHQWPATLVQPVGSPLSLECTVEGTSNPNLYWYRQAAGRGLQLLFYSVGIGQISSEVPQNLSASRPQDRQFILSSKKLLLSDSGFYLCAWSVSWQGATEAFFGQGTRLTVV.

The chain carries TRBV20-1 and TRBJ2-5; D gene unclear. The CDR3 covers 11 residues. Germline loops: CDR1 DFQATT, CDR2 SNEGSKA (reference sequence). V shed 6 bases and J shed 4 bases, with 9 bases lying between them. CDR3 coding DNA: TGCAGTGCGAGCTCGAGAGAGACCCAGTACTTC. Translation: CSASSRETQYF.

The rearrangement joins TRBV18 to TRBJ1-2; the D is unclear. This CDR3 spans 15 amino acids. Trimming removed 0 bases from V and 1 base from J, with 9 bases in between. The germline gives CDR1 KGHSH, CDR2 LQKENI. The CDR3 nucleotides are TGTGCCAGCTCACCACCGGGATTGTATAACTATGGCTACACCTTC. This gives the protein CASSPPGLYNYGYTF.

About this clonotype: A much larger clonotype is one base distant, so this may be a read error. The V call is TRBV18, the J call TRBJ1-2; D is perhaps TRBD1 (5 bases). Per the germline V gene, CDR1 is KGHSH and CDR2 is LQKENI. The CDR3 has 13 residues. Here the CDR3 reads CVSSVQTDGGYTF. The CDR3, as DNA: TGTGTCAGCTCAGTTCAGACAGACGGTGGCTACACCTTC.

The CDR3 region is CASGTGLAGEETQYF. CDR3 bases: TGTGCCAGCGGAACCGGGCTAGCGGGGGAAGAGACCCAGTACTTC. This rearrangement joins TRBV27 to TRBJ2-5, with 10 bases that match TRBD2. The J segment lost 3 bases and the V segment lost 8 bases, leaving 9 bases of the junction unmatched. Germline assignment: CDR1 MNHEY and CDR2 SMNVEV (reference sequence). CDR3 length equals 15 residues.

V gene TRBV12-3 or TRBV12-4 combines with J gene TRBJ1-1, with a possible D match to TRBD1 (5 bases). The V end lost 6 bases, the J end lost 3 bases, and 20 bases lay between the germline ends. The CDR3 contains 16 residues. Here the CDR3 DNA reads TGTGCCAGCAGAGCGGGCCTCAGGGTTTTGGACACTGAAGCTTTCTTT. Its translation: CASRAGLRVLDTEAFF.

There are a few counts of this clonotype. DNA for the CDR3: TGTGCCAGCAACCATCGACAGGGACGCGACTATGGCTATGGCTACACCTTC. The encoded protein is CASNHRQGRDYGYGYTF. This sequence joins TRBV27 and TRBJ1-2; 7 bases agree with TRBD1. V dropped 7 bases and J dropped 4; count of bases not matched to a gene: 18. The V gene's germline CDR1 is MNHEY and CDR2 SMNVEV (reference sequence). CDR3 length: 17 amino acids.

The chain employs TRBV10-3 and TRBJ1-1; no definite D call. CDR3 length: 13 amino acids. Germline CDR1 is ENHRY and CDR2 is SYGVKD. With 5 bases removed from V and 2 bases from J, the gap between germline ends came to 9 bases. The CDR3 protein is CAISKWENTEAFF. CDR3 DNA sequence: TGTGCCATCAGTAAATGGGAAAACACTGAAGCTTTCTTT.

This clonotype was seen more than once but under ten times. The chain carries TRBV2 and TRBJ1-6, with a tentative D call TRBD1 (5 bases). This CDR3 spans 12 amino acids. Trimming removed 6 bases at V and 9 bases at J, with 9 bases between. Germline CDR1 SNHLY, CDR2 FYNNEI. The CDR3 is CASRGGSSPLHF. CDR3 coding DNA: TGTGCCAGCAGGGGGGGGTCTTCACCCCTCCACTTT. Filled out from reference TRBV2 and TRBJ1-6, the complete variable domain reads EPEVTQTPSHQVTQMGQEVILRCVPISNHLYFYWYRQILGQKVEFLVSFYNNEISEKSEIFDDQFSVERPDGSNFTLKIRSTKLEDSAMYFCASRGGSSPLHFGNGTRLTVT.

The CDR3 here is CAWSVRGSYEQYF. In DNA form, the CDR3 reads TGTGCCTGGAGTGTACGGGGCTCCTACGAGCAGTACTTC. The chain carries TRBV30 and TRBJ2-7, with a possible D match to TRBD2 (5 bases). Germline V CDR1 and CDR2: GTSNPN, SVGIG (reference sequence). The CDR3 length is 13 residues. V was cut by 0 bases and J by 0 bases, with 6 bases left in between. The whole variable domain, filled in from reference TRBV30 and TRBJ2-7, reads SQTIHQWPATLVQPVGSPLSLECTVEGTSNPNLYWYRQAAGRGLQLLFYSVGIGQISSEVPQNLSASRPQDRQFILSSKKLLLSDSGFYLCAWSVRGSYEQYFGPGTRLTVT.

This rearrangement joins TRBV18 to TRBJ1-2; 8 bases agree with TRBD1. Germline V gene lookup returns CDR1 KGHSH and CDR2 LQKENI. The ends lost 5 bases at V and 4 bases at J; junction bases unmatched: 6. This CDR3 spans 14 amino acids. The CDR3, as DNA: TGTGCCAGCTCAGACGGACAGGGCACCTATGGCTACACCTTC. The encoded protein is CASSDGQGTYGYTF.